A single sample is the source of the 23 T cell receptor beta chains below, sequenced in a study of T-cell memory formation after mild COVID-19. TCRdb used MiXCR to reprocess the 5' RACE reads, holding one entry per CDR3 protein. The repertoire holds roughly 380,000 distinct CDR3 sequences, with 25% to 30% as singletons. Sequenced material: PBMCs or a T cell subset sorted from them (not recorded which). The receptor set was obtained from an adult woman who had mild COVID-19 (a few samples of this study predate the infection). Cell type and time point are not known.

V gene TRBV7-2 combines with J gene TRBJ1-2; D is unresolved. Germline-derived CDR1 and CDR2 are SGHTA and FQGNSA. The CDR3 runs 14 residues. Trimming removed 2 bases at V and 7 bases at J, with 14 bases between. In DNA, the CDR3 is TGTGCCAGCAGCTTAAACCGGGCCTGGGGTGGCTACACCTTC. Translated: CASSLNRAWGGYTF.

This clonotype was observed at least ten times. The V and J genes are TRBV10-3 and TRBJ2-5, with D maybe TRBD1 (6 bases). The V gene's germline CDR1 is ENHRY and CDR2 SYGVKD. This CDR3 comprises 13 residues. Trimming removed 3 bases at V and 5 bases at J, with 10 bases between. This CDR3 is CAISEQGAETQYF. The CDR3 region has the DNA TGTGCCATCAGTGAACAGGGTGCGGAGACCCAGTACTTC.

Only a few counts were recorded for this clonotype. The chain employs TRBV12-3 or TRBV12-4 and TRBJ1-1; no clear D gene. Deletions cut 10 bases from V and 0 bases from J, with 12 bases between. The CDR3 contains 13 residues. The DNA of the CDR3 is TGTGCCACCATGAATACGGTGAACACTGAAGCTTTCTTT. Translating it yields CATMNTVNTEAFF.

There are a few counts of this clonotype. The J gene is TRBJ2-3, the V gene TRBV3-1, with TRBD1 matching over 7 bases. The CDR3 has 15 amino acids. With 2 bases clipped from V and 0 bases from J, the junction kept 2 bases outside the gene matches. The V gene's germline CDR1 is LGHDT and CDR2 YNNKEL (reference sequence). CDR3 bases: TGTGCCAGCAGCCAATGGGACAGTAGCACAGATACGCAGTATTTT. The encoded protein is CASSQWDSSTDTQYF.

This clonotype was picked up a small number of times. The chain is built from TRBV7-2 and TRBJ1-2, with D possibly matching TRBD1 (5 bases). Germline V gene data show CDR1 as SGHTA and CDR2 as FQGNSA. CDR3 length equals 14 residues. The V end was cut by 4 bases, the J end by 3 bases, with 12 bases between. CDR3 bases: TGTGCCAGCAGCTCCGACAGTTCTGACTATGGCTACACCTTC. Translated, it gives CASSSDSSDYGYTF.

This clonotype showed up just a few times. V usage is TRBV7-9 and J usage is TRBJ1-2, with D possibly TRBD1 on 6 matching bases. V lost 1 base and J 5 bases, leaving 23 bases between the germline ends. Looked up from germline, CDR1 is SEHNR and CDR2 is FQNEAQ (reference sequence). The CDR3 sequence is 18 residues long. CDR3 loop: CASSLGKGVTDTVYGYTF. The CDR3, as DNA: TGTGCCAGCAGCTTAGGCAAGGGGGTCACGGACACCGTTTATGGCTACACCTTC.

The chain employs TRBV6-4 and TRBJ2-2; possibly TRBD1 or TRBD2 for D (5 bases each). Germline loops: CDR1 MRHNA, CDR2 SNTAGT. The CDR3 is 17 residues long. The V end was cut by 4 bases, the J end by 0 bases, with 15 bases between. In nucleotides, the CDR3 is TGTGCCAGCAGTGTGGAAAAGGGACCCTCGAACACCGGGGAGCTGTTTTTT. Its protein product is CASSVEKGPSNTGELFF.

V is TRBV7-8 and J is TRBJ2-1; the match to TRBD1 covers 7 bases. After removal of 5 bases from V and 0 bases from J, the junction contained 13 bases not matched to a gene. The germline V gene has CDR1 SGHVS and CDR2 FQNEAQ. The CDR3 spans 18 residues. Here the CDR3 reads CASSPSPTGLLSYNEQFF. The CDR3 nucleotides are TGTGCCAGCAGCCCAAGTCCGACAGGGCTACTCTCCTACAATGAGCAGTTCTTC.

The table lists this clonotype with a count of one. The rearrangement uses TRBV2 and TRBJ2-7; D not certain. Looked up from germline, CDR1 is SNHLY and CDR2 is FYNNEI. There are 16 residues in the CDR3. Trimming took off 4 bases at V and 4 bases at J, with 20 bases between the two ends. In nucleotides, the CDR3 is TGTGCCAGCAGTGCCAGCATCTTGACCCCCCTTTACGAGCAGTACTTC. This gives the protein CASSASILTPLYEQYF.

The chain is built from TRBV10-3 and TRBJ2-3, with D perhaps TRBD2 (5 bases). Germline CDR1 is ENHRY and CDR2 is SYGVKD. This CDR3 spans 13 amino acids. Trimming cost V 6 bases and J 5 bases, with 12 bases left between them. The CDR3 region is CAIRETGLDTQYF. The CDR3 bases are TGTGCCATCAGAGAGACGGGGTTAGATACGCAGTATTTT.

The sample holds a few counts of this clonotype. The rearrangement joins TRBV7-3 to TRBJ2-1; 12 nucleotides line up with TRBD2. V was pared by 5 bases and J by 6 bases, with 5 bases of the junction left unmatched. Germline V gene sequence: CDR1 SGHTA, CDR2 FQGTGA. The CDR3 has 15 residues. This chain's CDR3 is CASSLTGLAGNEQFF. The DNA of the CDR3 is TGTGCCAGCAGCCTTACGGGACTAGCGGGCAATGAGCAGTTCTTC.

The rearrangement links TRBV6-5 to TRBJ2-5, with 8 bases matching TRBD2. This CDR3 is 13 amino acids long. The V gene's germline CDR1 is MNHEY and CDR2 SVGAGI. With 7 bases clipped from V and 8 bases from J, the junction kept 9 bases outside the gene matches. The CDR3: CASTETGGLTQYF. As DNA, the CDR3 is TGTGCCAGCACCGAAACGGGGGGGCTCACCCAGTACTTC.

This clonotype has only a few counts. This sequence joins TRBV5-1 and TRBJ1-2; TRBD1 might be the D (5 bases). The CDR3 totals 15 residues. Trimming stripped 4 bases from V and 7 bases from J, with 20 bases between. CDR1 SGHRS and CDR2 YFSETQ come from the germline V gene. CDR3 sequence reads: CASSPGDAKFLGYTF. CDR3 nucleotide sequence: TGCGCCAGCAGCCCCGGGGACGCCAAATTTCTTGGCTACACCTTC.

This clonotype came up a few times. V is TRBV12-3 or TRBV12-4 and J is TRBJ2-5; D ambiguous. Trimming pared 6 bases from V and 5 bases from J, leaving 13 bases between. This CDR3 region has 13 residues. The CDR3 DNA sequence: TGTGCCAGCAGCCCCATGGGCAGGGAGACCCAGTACTTC. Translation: CASSPMGRETQYF.

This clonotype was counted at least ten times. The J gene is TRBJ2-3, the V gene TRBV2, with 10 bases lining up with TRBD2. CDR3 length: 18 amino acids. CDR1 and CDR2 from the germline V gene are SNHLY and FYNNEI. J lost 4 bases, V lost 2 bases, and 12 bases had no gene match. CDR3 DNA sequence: TGTGCCAGCAGTGAATTCCCCATGAGCGGGGGGGGGGCAGATACGCAGTATTTT. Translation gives CASSEFPMSGGGADTQYF. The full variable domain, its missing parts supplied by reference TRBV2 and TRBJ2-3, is EPEVTQTPSHQVTQMGQEVILRCVPISNHLYFYWYRQILGQKVEFLVSFYNNEISEKSEIFDDQFSVERPDGSNFTLKIRSTKLEDSAMYFCASSEFPMSGGGADTQYFGPGTRLTVL.

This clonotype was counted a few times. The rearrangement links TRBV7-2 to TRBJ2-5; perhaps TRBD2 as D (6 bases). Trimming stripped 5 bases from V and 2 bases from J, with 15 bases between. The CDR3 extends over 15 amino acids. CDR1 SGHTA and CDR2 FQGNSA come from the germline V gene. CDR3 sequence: CASSQGAGLQETQYF. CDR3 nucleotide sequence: TGTGCCAGCAGCCAAGGGGCGGGATTACAAGAGACCCAGTACTTC.

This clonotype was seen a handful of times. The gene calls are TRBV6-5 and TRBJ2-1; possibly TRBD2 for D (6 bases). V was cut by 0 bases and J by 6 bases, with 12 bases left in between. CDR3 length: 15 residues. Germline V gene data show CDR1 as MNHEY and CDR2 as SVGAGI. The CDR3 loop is CASSYSPGTGNEQFF. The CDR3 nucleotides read TGTGCCAGCAGTTACTCACCCGGGACTGGCAATGAGCAGTTCTTC.

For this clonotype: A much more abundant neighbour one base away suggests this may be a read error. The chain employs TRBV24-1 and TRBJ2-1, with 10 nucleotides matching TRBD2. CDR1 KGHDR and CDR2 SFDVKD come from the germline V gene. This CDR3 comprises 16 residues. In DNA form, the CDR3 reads TGTGCCACCAGTGATCGAAGCGGGGGGGTCTTTAATGAGCATTTCTTC. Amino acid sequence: CATSDRSGGVFNEHFF.

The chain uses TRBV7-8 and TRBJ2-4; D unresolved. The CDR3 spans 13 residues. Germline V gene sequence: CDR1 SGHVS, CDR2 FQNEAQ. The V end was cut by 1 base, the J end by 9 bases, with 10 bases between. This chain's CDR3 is CASSLEEKGIQYF. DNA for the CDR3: TGTGCCAGCAGCTTAGAGGAAAAGGGCATTCAGTACTTC.

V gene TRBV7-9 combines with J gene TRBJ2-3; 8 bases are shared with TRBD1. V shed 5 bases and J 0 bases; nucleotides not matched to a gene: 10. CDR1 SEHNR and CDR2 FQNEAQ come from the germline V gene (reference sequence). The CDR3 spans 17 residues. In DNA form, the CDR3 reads TGTGCCAGCAGCCCCCCCGGACAGGGCTGGAGCACAGATACGCAGTATTTT. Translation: CASSPPGQGWSTDTQYF.

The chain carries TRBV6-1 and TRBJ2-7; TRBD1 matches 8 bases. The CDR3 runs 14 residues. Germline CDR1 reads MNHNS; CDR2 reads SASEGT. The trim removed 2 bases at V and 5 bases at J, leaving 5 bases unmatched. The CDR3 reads CASSENRGLHEQYF. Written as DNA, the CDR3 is TGTGCCAGCAGTGAAAACAGGGGGTTACACGAGCAGTACTTC.

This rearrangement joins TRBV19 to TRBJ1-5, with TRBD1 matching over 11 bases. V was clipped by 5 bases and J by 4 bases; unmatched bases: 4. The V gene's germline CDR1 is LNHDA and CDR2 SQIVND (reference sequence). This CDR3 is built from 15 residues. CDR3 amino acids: CASSPGQGANQPQHF. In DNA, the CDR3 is TGTGCCAGTAGTCCCGGACAGGGGGCGAATCAGCCCCAGCATTTT. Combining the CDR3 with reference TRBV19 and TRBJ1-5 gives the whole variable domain DGGITQSPKYLFRKEGQNVTLSCEQNLNHDAMYWYRQDPGQGLRLIYYSQIVNDFQKGDIAEGYSVSREKKESFPLTVTSAQKNPTAFYLCASSPGQGANQPQHFGDGTRLSIL.

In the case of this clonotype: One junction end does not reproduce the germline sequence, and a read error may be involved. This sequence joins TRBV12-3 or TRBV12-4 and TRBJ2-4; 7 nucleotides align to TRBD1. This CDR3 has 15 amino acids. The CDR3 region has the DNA TGTGCCAGCAGGTTAGACAGGGTAGCCAAAAACATTCAGTACTTC. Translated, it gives CASRLDRVAKNIQYF.